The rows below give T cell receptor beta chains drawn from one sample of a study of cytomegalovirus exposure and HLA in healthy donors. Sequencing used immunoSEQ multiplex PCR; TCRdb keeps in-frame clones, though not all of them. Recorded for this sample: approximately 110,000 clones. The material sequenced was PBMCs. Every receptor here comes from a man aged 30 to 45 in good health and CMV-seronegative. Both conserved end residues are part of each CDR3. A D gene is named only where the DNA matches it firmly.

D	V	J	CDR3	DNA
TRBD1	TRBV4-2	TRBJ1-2	CASSQGTGGYGYTF	TGTGCCAGCAGCCAAGGGACAGGGGGCTATGGCTACACCTTC
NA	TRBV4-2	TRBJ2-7	CASSQDPTGSYEQYF	TGTGCCAGCAGCCAAGATCCCACAGGCTCCTACGAGCAGTACTTC
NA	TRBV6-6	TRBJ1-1	CASSYSSGVEAFF	TGTGCCAGCAGTTACTCGTCGGGTGTTGAAGCTTTCTTT
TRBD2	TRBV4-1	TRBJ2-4	CASSPTSGRVAPKVGAKNIQYF	TGCGCCAGCAGCCCGACTAGCGGGAGAGTGGCCCCCAAGGTCGGGGCCAAAAACATTCAGTACTTC
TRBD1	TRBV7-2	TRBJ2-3	CASSFNPGQGTDTQYF	TGTGCCAGCAGCTTTAACCCCGGACAGGGCACAGATACGCAGTATTTT
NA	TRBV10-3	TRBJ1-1	CALRGGVNTEAFF	TGTGCCCTCCGGGGAGGGGTAAACACTGAAGCTTTCTTT
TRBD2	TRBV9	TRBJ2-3	CASSVDGREADTQYF	TGTGCCAGCAGCGTAGATGGGAGGGAAGCAGATACGCAGTATTTT
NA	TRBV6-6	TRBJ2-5	CASSEGGRPETQYF	TGTGCCAGCAGTGAGGGAGGCCGCCCGGAGACCCAGTACTTC
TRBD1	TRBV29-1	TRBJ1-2	CSVDARGFDYGYTF	TGCAGCGTCGACGCCAGGGGGTTCGACTATGGCTACACCTTC
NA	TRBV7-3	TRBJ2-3	CASSLGATETDTQYF	TGTGCCAGCAGCTTGGGGGCTACCGAGACAGATACGCAGTATTTT
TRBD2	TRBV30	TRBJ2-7	CAWSPPPGRLASSYEQYF	TGTGCCTGGAGTCCCCCACCAGGAAGACTAGCTAGCTCCTACGAGCAGTACTTC
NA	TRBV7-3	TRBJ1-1	CASSKGGNTEAFF	TGTGCCAGCAGCAAAGGGGGGAACACTGAAGCTTTCTTT
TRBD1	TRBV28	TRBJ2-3	CASSIDRGNTDTQYF	TGTGCCAGCAGTATTGACAGGGGAAACACAGATACGCAGTATTTT
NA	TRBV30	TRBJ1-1	CAWSPGTSEAFF	TGTGCCTGGAGCCCCGGGACATCTGAAGCTTTCTTT
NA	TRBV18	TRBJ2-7	CASSPPHSTDYEQYF	TGTGCCAGCTCACCACCGCACAGTACGGACTACGAGCAGTACTTC
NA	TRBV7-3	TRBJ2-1	CASSLSAGPYNEQFF	TGTGCCAGCAGCTTAAGTGCGGGACCATACAATGAGCAGTTCTTC
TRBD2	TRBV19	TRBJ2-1	CASSMFQTSANEQFF	TGTGCCAGTAGTATGTTCCAGACTAGCGCTAATGAGCAGTTCTTC
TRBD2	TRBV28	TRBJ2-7	CASTLLAGDSYEQYF	TGTGCCAGCACCCTCCTAGCGGGGGACTCCTACGAGCAGTACTTC
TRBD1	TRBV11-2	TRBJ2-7	CASTDRGILNEQYF	TGTGCCAGCACGGACAGGGGCATATTAAACGAGCAGTACTTC
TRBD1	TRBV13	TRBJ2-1	CASSLQTGGYDEQFF	TGTGCCAGCAGCTTGCAGACAGGGGGATATGATGAGCAGTTCTTC
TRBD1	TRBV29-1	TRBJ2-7	CSVESTQGALEQYF	TGCAGCGTTGAATCGACACAGGGGGCTCTCGAGCAGTACTTC
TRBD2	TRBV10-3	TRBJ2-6	CATGLAGVTGANVLTF	TGTGCCACCGGACTAGCGGGAGTAACTGGGGCCAACGTCCTGACTTTC
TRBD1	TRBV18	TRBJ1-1	CASSPAFEGQGEPNTEAFF	TGTGCCAGCTCACCGGCGTTTGAAGGACAGGGGGAGCCGAACACTGAAGCTTTCTTT
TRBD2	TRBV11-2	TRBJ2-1	CASSWGGLGGDEQFF	TGTGCCAGCAGCTGGGGGGGACTAGGTGGCGATGAGCAGTTCTTC
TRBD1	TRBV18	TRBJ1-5	CASSPTGGNQPQHF	TGTGCCAGCTCACCAACAGGGGGAAATCAGCCCCAGCATTTT
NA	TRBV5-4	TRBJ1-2	CAMTEYYGYTF	TGTGCGATGACAGAATACTATGGCTACACCTTC
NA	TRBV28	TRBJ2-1	CASSNHRDKKKSYNEQFF	TGTGCCAGCAGTAATCACCGGGACAAAAAAAAGTCCTACAATGAGCAGTTCTTC
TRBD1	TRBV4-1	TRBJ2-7	CASSQVMVRQGGHEQYF	TGCGCCAGCAGCCAAGTAATGGTTCGACAGGGGGGCCACGAGCAGTACTTC
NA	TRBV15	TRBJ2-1	CATSTDRAGWQFF	TGTGCCACCAGCACAGACAGGGCGGGGTGGCAGTTCTTC
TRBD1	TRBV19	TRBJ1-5	CASSIDQGVRYQPQHF	TGTGCCAGTAGTATAGATCAGGGGGTAAGGTATCAGCCCCAGCATTTT
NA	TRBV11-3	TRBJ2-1	CASSSPRGAASSYNEQFF	TGTGCCAGCAGCTCCCCTCGGGGGGCGGCTAGCTCCTACAATGAGCAGTTCTTC
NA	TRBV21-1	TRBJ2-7	CASSKDARAGYEQYF	TGTGCCAGCAGCAAAGACGCGAGGGCCGGCTACGAGCAGTACTTC
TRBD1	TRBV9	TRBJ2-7	CASSVGGTGGYEQYF	TGTGCCAGCAGCGTAGGGGGGACAGGAGGGTACGAGCAGTACTTC
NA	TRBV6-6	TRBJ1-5	CASSYQNSNQPQHF	TGTGCCAGCAGTTACCAGAATAGCAATCAGCCCCAGCATTTT
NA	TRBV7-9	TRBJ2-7	CASSPEGAGHYEQYF	TGTGCCAGCAGCCCGGAGGGGGCGGGACACTACGAGCAGTACTTC
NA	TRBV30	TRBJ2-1	CAWGGRIAGLNEQFF	TGTGCCTGGGGCGGTAGGATTGCGGGTCTAAATGAGCAGTTCTTC
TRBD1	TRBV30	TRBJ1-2	CAWSVDRADYGYTF	TGTGCCTGGAGTGTAGACAGGGCGGACTATGGCTACACCTTC
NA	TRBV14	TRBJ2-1	CASSQGGRGFDEQFF	TGTGCCAGCAGCCAAGGGGGCAGGGGATTCGATGAGCAGTTCTTC
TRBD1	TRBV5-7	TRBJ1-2	CASSFHRGRYGYTF	TGTGCCAGCAGCTTTCACAGGGGGCGTTATGGCTACACCTTC
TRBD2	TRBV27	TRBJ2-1	CASSLITGLASNEQFF	TGTGCCAGCAGTTTAATTACGGGACTAGCGAGTAATGAGCAGTTCTTC
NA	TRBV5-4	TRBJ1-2	CASTIRGIYGYTF	TGTGCCAGCACGATCAGGGGAATCTATGGCTACACCTTC
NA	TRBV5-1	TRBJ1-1	CASSLSSFTGNRVLMNTEAFF	TGCGCCAGCAGCTTGAGTTCCTTCACGGGAAACAGAGTCTTAATGAACACTGAAGCTTTCTTT
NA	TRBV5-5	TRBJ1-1	CASSFGGTEAFF	TGTGCCAGCAGCTTTGGAGGCACTGAAGCTTTCTTT
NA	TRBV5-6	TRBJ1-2	CASSLGQDWYGYTF	TGTGCCAGCAGCTTGGGACAGGATTGGTATGGCTACACCTTC
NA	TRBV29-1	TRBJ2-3	CSVVQGIGDTQYF	TGCAGCGTTGTCCAGGGCATCGGAGATACGCAGTATTTT
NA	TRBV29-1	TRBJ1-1	CSVLENTEAFF	TGCAGCGTTCTAGAGAACACTGAAGCTTTCTTT
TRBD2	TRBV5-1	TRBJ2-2	CASSEGLAGGAGELFF	TGCGCCAGCAGCGAAGGACTAGCGGGAGGCGCCGGGGAGCTGTTTTTT
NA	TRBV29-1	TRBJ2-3	CSAAKTPGDTQYF	TGCAGCGCCGCTAAAACGCCCGGGGATACGCAGTATTTT
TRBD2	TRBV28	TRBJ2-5	CASSLWTSGVQGETQYF	TGTGCCAGCAGTTTATGGACTAGCGGGGTACAAGGGGAGACCCAGTACTTC
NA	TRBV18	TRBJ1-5	CASSPVRPINQPQHF	TGTGCCAGCTCACCCGTGAGGCCTATCAATCAGCCCCAGCATTTT